Presented here are 28 T cell receptor beta chains from one specimen sequenced in a study of shared T cell receptors in the human thymus. Profiled with immunoSEQ multiplex PCR; TCRdb holds only in-frame clones, not every one. The sample records fewer than 700,000 clones, 85% to 90% being singletons. The sample also formed part of further work on human thymus T cells.

Sequenced material: thymocytes. These receptors were taken from a boy under two years old with a congenital heart defect.

This chain links TRBV6-1 with TRBJ2-7, with TRBD1 identical over 9 bases. V shed 4 bases and J 7 bases; nucleotides not matched to a gene: 8. This CDR3 spans 14 amino acids. Germline CDR1 MNHNS, CDR2 SASEGT. The CDR3 spells CASSGGQGSGEQYF. The DNA of the CDR3 is TGTGCCAGCAGTGGGGGACAGGGTTCGGGTGAGCAGTACTTC.

The rearrangement links TRBV5-6 to TRBJ2-1; TRBD2 aligns across 11 bases. V was pared by 4 bases and J by 8 bases, with 14 bases of the junction left unmatched. Germline V gene lookup returns CDR1 SGHDT and CDR2 YYEEEE. This CDR3 is built from 17 residues. This CDR3 reads CASSGRLAGGRFHEQFF. CDR3 in DNA: TGTGCCAGCAGCGGGAGGTTAGCGGGAGGGAGGTTCCATGAGCAGTTCTTC.

V gene TRBV11-1 combines with J gene TRBJ2-5, with 8 bases lining up with TRBD2. Per germline, CDR1 SGHAT and CDR2 FQDESV (reference sequence). The CDR3 contains 15 residues. With V trimmed by 5 bases and J by 3 bases, 8 bases remained unmatched. CDR3 residues: CASSVHSGVKETQYF. The CDR3 DNA reads as TGTGCCAGCAGCGTTCATAGCGGGGTTAAAGAGACCCAGTACTTC.

Concerning this clone itself: Other DNA sequences from this sample encode an identical CDR3 as well. The CDR3 DNA sequence: TGTGCCAGCAGTTACCCCGGGACTAGCGGGAACTACGAGCAGTACTTC. Amino acids: CASSYPGTSGNYEQYF. J is TRBJ2-7 and V is TRBV6-5; 13 bases line up with TRBD2. V was pared by 2 bases and J by 3 bases, with 4 bases of the junction left unmatched. The CDR3 has 16 residues. The germline CDR1 and CDR2 sequences are MNHEY and SVGAGI.

A single count supports this clone. V usage is TRBV5-1 and J usage is TRBJ2-2; tentatively, D is TRBD2 (6 bases). The CDR3 runs to 16 residues. The germline V and J ends were trimmed by 4 bases and 4 bases, with 17 bases remaining between them. Germline V gene sequence: CDR1 SGHRS, CDR2 YFSETQ. The CDR3 spells CASSVWASAATGELFF. CDR3 bases: TGCGCCAGCAGCGTTTGGGCTAGCGCCGCCACCGGGGAGCTGTTTTTT.

V is TRBV7-9 and J is TRBJ2-3, with 7 bases matching TRBD1. V was clipped by 2 bases and J by 1 base; unmatched bases: 3. The CDR3 length is 15 residues. From germline, CDR1 is SEHNR and CDR2 FQNEAQ (reference sequence). The CDR3: CASSLPQGRTDTQYF. CDR3 nucleotide sequence: TGTGCCAGCAGCTTACCACAGGGGCGCACAGATACGCAGTATTTT.

About this clone: The junction shows a germline mismatch at one end, possibly a read error. The chain uses TRBV7-7 and TRBJ2-2; 7 positions match TRBD2. CDR1 is SSHAT, CDR2 FNYEAQ, per germline (reference sequence). This CDR3 comprises 21 residues. The CDR3 DNA is TGTGCTAGCAGCTTAGTCAGTCTAGAGCGCTCTTCTAGCGGGAACACCGGGGAGCTGTTTTTT. Its protein product is CASSLVSLERSSSGNTGELFF.

This rearrangement joins TRBV6-1 to TRBJ2-7; 13 bases match TRBD2. This CDR3 is 16 amino acids long. V lost 2 bases and J lost 3; bases outside the gene matches: 4. The V gene's germline CDR1 is MNHNS and CDR2 SASEGT. This CDR3 is CASSEPGLAGFYEQYF. The CDR3 DNA reads as TGTGCCAGCAGTGAACCGGGACTAGCGGGATTCTACGAGCAGTACTTC.

This chain's CDR3 is CASSQGPKDSLNNEQFF. CDR3 nucleotide sequence: TGTGCCAGCAGCCAAGGCCCCAAGGACTCTTTGAACAATGAGCAGTTCTTC. The chain has TRBV4-2 and TRBJ2-1; the D gene is possibly TRBD2 (5 bases). This CDR3 comprises 17 residues. V was pared by 1 base and J by 5 bases, with 18 bases between. Germline assignment: CDR1 LGHNA and CDR2 YNFKEQ.

V gene TRBV29-1 combines with J gene TRBJ2-1; maybe TRBD2 (5 bases). Per the germline V gene, CDR1 is SQVTM and CDR2 is ANQGSEA. The V end lost 3 bases, the J end lost 8 bases, and 14 bases lay between the germline ends. CDR3 length equals 13 residues. The CDR3 DNA reads TGCAGCGTTGATGTATATCCGAGGGATGAGCAGTTCTTC. Amino acids: CSVDVYPRDEQFF.

V is TRBV4-1 and J is TRBJ2-7; 10 bases align to TRBD2. Germline-derived CDR1 and CDR2 are MGHRA and YSYEKL. The CDR3 has 19 residues. V shed 0 bases and J 3 bases; nucleotides not matched to a gene: 14. This CDR3 is CASSQEFWGAEREGYEQYF. The CDR3, as DNA: TGCGCCAGCAGCCAAGAATTCTGGGGGGCAGAGCGGGAGGGCTACGAGCAGTACTTC.

This clone has a single count. The rearrangement uses TRBV27 and TRBJ1-1; no definite D call. CDR1 and CDR2 (germline): MNHEY, SMNVEV (reference sequence). The CDR3 runs to 13 residues. V lost 6 bases, J lost 3 bases, and 11 bases lay in between. The CDR3 is CASRAGKYTEAFF. The CDR3 bases are TGTGCCAGCAGAGCCGGGAAATACACTGAAGCTTTCTTT.

The gene calls are TRBV7-9 and TRBJ2-7; TRBD1 agrees at 7 bases. This CDR3 contains 15 residues. J gave up 5 bases and V 4 bases, and 11 bases lay outside the gene matches. Germline values: CDR1 SEHNR, CDR2 FQNEAQ (reference sequence). The CDR3 nucleotides read TGTGCCAGCAGCTCCGACAGGGCTCCGTCCCACGAGCAGTACTTC. Encoded protein: CASSSDRAPSHEQYF.

This chain's CDR3 is CASSVATRASMDIQYF. DNA of the CDR3: TGTGCCAGCAGCGTAGCTACTCGGGCTAGCATGGACATTCAGTACTTC. V is TRBV9 and J is TRBJ2-4; D perhaps matches TRBD2 (5 bases). This CDR3 region has 16 residues. The germline V gene has CDR1 SGDLS and CDR2 YYNGEE. The ends were cut back, 0 bases at V and 8 bases at J, with 18 bases in the middle. Complete variable domain (other parts from reference TRBV9 and TRBJ2-4): DSGVTQTPKHLITATGQRVTLRCSPRSGDLSVYWYQQSLDQGLQFLIQYYNGEERAKGNILERFSAQQFPDLHSELNLSSLELGDSALYFCASSVATRASMDIQYFGAGTRLSVL.

The rearrangement joins TRBV6-4 to TRBJ2-3; TRBD2 matches 8 bases. This CDR3 has 13 residues. After removal of 7 bases from V and 3 bases from J, the junction contained 3 bases not matched to a gene. Looked up from germline, CDR1 is MRHNA and CDR2 is SNTAGT. The CDR3 DNA sequence: TGTGCCAGCAAGGCTAGCGGGACAGATACGCAGTATTTT. Its protein product is CASKASGTDTQYF.

This chain connects TRBV18 to TRBJ2-7; 7 bases agree with TRBD1. V lost 3 bases to trimming and J lost 3 bases; unmatched junction nucleotides: 2. Germline V CDR1 and CDR2: KGHSH, LQKENI. The CDR3 sequence is 13 residues long. Here the CDR3 reads CASSPDRFYEQYF. The CDR3 nucleotides read TGTGCCAGCTCACCGGACAGGTTCTACGAGCAGTACTTC.

The chain joins TRBV2 to TRBJ2-7; 8 positions agree with TRBD2. The CDR3 runs 15 residues. Germline V gives CDR1 SNHLY, CDR2 FYNNEI. The J segment lost 2 bases and the V segment lost 6 bases, leaving 9 bases of the junction unmatched. CDR3 residues: CASRKGGRFPYEQYF. The CDR3, as DNA: TGTGCCAGCAGGAAGGGCGGGAGGTTCCCCTACGAGCAGTACTTC.

The rearrangement links TRBV11-3 to TRBJ2-4, with 7 bases aligning to TRBD1. The CDR3 covers 13 residues. The V segment lost 5 bases and the J segment 8 bases; nucleotides outside the gene matches: 6. Germline V gene lookup returns CDR1 SGHNT and CDR2 YENEEA. The CDR3: CASSNRQGDIQYF. CDR3 DNA sequence: TGTGCCAGCAGCAACAGACAGGGAGACATTCAGTACTTC.

This chain joins TRBV10-3 and TRBJ2-7; 9 nucleotides line up with TRBD2. Germline CDR1 and CDR2: ENHRY and SYGVKD. Trimming took 6 bases from V and 3 from J; bases not matched to a gene: 6. This CDR3 is built from 14 residues. The CDR3 DNA follows: TGTGCCATCAGCCCTAGCGGGAAACACTACGAGCAGTACTTC. Protein product: CAISPSGKHYEQYF.

This clone was detected only once. V and J are TRBV2 and TRBJ2-1; D unclear. CDR3 size: 15 residues. Looked up from germline, CDR1 is SNHLY and CDR2 is FYNNEI. Trimming stripped 2 bases from V and 4 bases from J, with 12 bases between. In nucleotides, the CDR3 is TGTGCCAGCAGTGAACTCAACCAGGATTACAATGAGCAGTTCTTC. Translated, it gives CASSELNQDYNEQFF.

The rearrangement links TRBV27 to TRBJ1-5; D call uncertain. There are 13 residues in the CDR3. V lost 8 bases and J 0 bases, leaving 8 bases between the germline ends. Germline assignment: CDR1 MNHEY and CDR2 SMNVEV (reference sequence). The CDR3 DNA reads as TGTGCCAGCGGCAGTTATAGCAATCAGCCCCAGCATTTT. Translated: CASGSYSNQPQHF.

This clone was recorded a few times. The chain uses TRBV20-1 and TRBJ2-5; D is unclear. V lost 6 bases and J 6 bases, leaving 8 bases between the germline ends. The CDR3 runs to 10 residues. Germline V gene lookup returns CDR1 DFQATT and CDR2 SNEGSKA (reference sequence). CDR3 bases: TGCAGTGCCATGAGGCAGACCCAGTACTTC. Its protein product is CSAMRQTQYF.

The V call is TRBV14, the J call TRBJ2-2; 7 bases align to TRBD2. V gave up 1 base and J gave up 0 bases; unmatched junction bases: 5. CDR3 length: 17 residues. Per germline, CDR1 SGHDN and CDR2 FVKESK. CDR3 region: CASSQVMLAANTGELFF. Here the CDR3 DNA reads TGTGCCAGCAGCCAAGTGATGCTAGCGGCGAACACCGGGGAGCTGTTTTTT.

The chain links TRBV4-2 to TRBJ2-3, with D unclear. The CDR3 totals 16 residues. CDR1 and CDR2 (germline): LGHNA, YNFKEQ. V was shortened by 0 bases and J by 3 bases, with 13 bases between the two germline ends. CDR3 in DNA: TGTGCCAGCAGCCAAGAGGGCCCCCGGCATACAGATACGCAGTATTTT. Residues: CASSQEGPRHTDTQYF.

The chain has TRBV30 and TRBJ2-7; D uncertain. V shed 0 bases and J shed 6 bases, with 24 bases lying between them. Germline values: CDR1 GTSNPN, CDR2 SVGIG (reference sequence). The CDR3 loop spans 17 amino acids. The CDR3 DNA reads as TGTGCCTGGAGTGTAGGTAGTCTGCCCATGAGGCGGCCCGAGCAGTACTTC. This codes for CAWSVGSLPMRRPEQYF.

The rearrangement links TRBV27 to TRBJ2-5; 13 bases are a match to TRBD2. Matching the DNA end better, TRBJ2-7 makes the J call doubtful. Germline CDR1 and CDR2: MNHEY and SMNVEV (reference sequence). The CDR3 contains 19 residues. CDR3 DNA: TGTGCCAGCAGTCCGGGACGGCGGACTAGCGGGAGACATTCAGGCGAGCAGTACTTC. It specifies CASSPGRRTSGRHSGEQYF.

The chain recombines TRBV11-2 with TRBJ1-1, with unresolved D. CDR3 length: 13 amino acids. The germline V gene encodes CDR1 SGHAT and CDR2 FQNNGV. Between the trimmed V and J ends, which lost 0 bases and 5 bases, there was a span of 7 bases. CDR3 loop: CASSLDRRTEAFF. CDR3 sequence (DNA): TGTGCCAGCAGCTTAGACAGAAGAACTGAAGCTTTCTTT.

The V and J genes are TRBV6-1 and TRBJ1-5; D remains unclear. The V end lost 9 bases, the J end lost 7 bases, and 16 bases lay between the germline ends. Germline CDR1 and CDR2: MNHNS and SASEGT. CDR3 length equals 13 residues. CDR3 residues: CASLGHRSQPQHF. In DNA form, the CDR3 reads TGTGCCAGTTTGGGTCATCGGAGCCAGCCCCAGCATTTT.